The 2 T cell receptor beta chains presented below share a single source sample, sequenced in a study of long-term antiretroviral therapy in people with HIV. Researchers ran immunoSEQ v3.0 at survey level. This table comes from immunoSEQ multiplex PCR, and its TCRdb copy is limited to in-frame clones, with some not included. Of around 27,000 clones listed, approximately 85% are singletons. Specimen: unsorted PBMCs, collected 3 years after starting antiretroviral therapy. The receptors here all came from a man between 35 and 55 years old with HIV.

The genes are TRBV19 and TRBJ1-2; no definite D call. The CDR3 has 12 residues. The germline V and J ends were trimmed by 5 bases and 0 bases, with 4 bases remaining between them. Germline-derived CDR1 and CDR2 are LNHDA and SQIVND (reference sequence). CDR3: CASSVANYGYTF. The CDR3 DNA reads TGTGCCAGTAGTGTAGCTAACTATGGCTACACCTTC.

This chain links TRBV7-9 with TRBJ1-6; D perhaps matches TRBD1 (5 bases). The V and J ends lost 5 bases and 10 bases respectively, with 12 bases between them. This CDR3 is 13 amino acids long. Germline CDR1 and CDR2: SEHNR and FQNEAQ (reference sequence). For the CDR3, the DNA is TGTGCCAGCAGCAGGGTGGGGGGATCACCCCTCCACTTT. As protein: CASSRVGGSPLHF.